The clone carrying this T cell receptor beta chain was counted once. Profiled with immunoSEQ multiplex PCR; TCRdb holds only in-frame clones, not every one. The data contain 100,000 or so clones, about 91% of them singletons. This entry comes from a study of siplizumab effects on memory and regulatory T cells. CDR3 size: 13 residues. With 8 bases removed from V and 1 base from J, the gap between germline ends came to 10 bases. CDR1 and CDR2 (germline): SEHNR, FQNEAQ (reference sequence). Sequenced material: CD4+ T cells sorted from blood. This clonotype originated in a human donor in good health. This chain joins TRBV7-9 and TRBJ2-3; D possibly corresponds to TRBD2 (5 bases). The CDR3 DNA sequence: TGTGCCAGCCTCCTAGCCGGCACAGATACGCAGTATTTT. Translated: CASLLAGTDTQYF.